This entry features one T cell receptor beta chain sequence. The V gene's germline CDR1 is SGHDT and CDR2 YYEEEE. The CDR3 extends over 14 amino acids. Trimming took 4 bases from V and 5 from J; bases not matched to a gene: 7. Libraries were prepared by immunoSEQ multiplex PCR; TCRdb keeps only in-frame clonotypes and omits some of them. The sample contains over a million clones, 95% to 99% of which appear only once. This specimen belongs to a study of shared clonotypes between healthy human individuals. V usage is TRBV5-6 and J usage is TRBJ2-5, with 8 bases fitting TRBD2. The sequencing input was naive CD4+ T cells sorted from blood. Subset defined: CD45RA+ positively selected. This TCR derives from a man between 25 and 39 years old in good health. The CDR3 DNA is TGTGCCAGCAGCACCTGGACTAGCATGGAGACCCAGTACTTC. Translation gives CASSTWTSMETQYF.